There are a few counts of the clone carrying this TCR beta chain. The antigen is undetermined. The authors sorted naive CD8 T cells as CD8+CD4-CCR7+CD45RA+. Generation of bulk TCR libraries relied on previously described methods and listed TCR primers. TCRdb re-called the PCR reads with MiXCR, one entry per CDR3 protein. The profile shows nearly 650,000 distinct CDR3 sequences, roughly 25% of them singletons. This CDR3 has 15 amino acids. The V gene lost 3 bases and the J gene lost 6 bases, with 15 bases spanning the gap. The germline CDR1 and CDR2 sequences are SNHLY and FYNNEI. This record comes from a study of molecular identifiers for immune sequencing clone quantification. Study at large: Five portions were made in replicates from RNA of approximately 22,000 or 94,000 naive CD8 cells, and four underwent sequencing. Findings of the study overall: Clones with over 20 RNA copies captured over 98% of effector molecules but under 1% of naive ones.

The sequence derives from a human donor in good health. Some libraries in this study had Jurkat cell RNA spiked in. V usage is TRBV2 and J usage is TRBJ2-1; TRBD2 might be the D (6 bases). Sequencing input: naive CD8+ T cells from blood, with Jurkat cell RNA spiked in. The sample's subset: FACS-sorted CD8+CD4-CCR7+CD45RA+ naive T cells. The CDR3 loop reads CASSEGGALSNEQFF. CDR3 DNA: TGTGCCAGCAGTGAGGGGGGAGCGTTAAGCAATGAGCAGTTCTTC.